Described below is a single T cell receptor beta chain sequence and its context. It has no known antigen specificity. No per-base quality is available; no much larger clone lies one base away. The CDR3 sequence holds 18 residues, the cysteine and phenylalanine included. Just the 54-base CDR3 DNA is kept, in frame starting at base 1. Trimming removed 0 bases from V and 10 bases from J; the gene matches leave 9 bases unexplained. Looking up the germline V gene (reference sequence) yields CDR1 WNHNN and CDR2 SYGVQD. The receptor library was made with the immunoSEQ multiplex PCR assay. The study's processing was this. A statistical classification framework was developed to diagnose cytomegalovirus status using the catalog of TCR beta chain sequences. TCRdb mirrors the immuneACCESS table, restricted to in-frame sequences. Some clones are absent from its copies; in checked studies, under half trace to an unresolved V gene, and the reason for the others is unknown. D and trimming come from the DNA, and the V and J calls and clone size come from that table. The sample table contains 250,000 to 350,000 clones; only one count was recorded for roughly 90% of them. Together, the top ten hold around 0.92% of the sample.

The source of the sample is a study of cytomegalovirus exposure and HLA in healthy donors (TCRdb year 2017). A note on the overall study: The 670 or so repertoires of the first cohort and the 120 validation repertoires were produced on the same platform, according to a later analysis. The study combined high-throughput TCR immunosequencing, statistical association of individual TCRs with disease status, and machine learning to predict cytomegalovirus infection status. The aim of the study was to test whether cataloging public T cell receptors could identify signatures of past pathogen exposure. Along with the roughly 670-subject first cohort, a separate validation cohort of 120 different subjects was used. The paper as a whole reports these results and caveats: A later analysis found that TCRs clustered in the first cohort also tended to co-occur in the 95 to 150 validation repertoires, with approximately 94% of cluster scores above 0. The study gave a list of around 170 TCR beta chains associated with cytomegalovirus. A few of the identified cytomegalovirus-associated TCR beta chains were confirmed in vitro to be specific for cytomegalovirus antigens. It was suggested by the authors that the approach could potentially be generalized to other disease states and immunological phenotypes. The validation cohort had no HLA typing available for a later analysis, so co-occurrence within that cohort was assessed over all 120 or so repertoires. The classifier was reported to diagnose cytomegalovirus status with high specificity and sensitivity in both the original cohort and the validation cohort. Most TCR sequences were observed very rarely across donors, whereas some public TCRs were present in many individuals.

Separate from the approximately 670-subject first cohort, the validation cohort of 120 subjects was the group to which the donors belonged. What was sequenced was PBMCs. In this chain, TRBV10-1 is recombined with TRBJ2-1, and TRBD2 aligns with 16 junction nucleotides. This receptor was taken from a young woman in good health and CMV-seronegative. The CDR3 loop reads CASSESSGGLAGGSEQFF. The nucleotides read TGCGCCAGCAGTGAGTCATCCGGGGGACTAGCGGGAGGGTCCGAGCAGTTCTTC.